This T cell receptor beta chain was recorded in a study of shared clonotypes between healthy human individuals (TCRdb year 2020). As for the study more broadly: The cohort included three men and a couple of women between 18 and 49 years of age. For each donor, three plates each were used for CD4 naive and CD4 memory, two plates were used for CD8 naive, and one plate was used for CD8 memory. Blood TCR repertoires of a handful of healthy adults were deeply sequenced to estimate repertoire size and the extent of clonotype sharing between individuals. Libraries were prepared and TCR repertoires were sequenced by different laboratories using diverse techniques, in order to increase sequencing depth and limit assay-specific biases. Each donor's leukapheresis produced roughly between roughly 0.85 and 9 billion PBMCs. Study-wide findings and limitations: Clonotypes shared by all four sorted-subset donors showed higher generation probabilities than non-shared clonotypes. About 5% of naive CD4, around 4% of naive CD8, roughly 2.5% of memory CD4, and approximately 0.39% of memory CD8 clonotypes were shared across several donors. Sampling was restricted to blood, and TCR repertoires in tissue are likely to differ from TCR repertoires in blood. Pairwise subsampling indicated that sequencing depth was expected to affect the degree of clonotype sharing among donors. Estimated clonotype richness was generally larger for naive than for memory subsets. Incomplete sequencing was indicated by rarefaction of sorted-subset datasets, despite the large sequencing depth. The small number of donors limited the genetic and exposure-history diversity represented.

CD8 naive samples were obtained by positive selection for CCR7 among CD45RO-negative cells, yielding a CD45RA+CCR7+ population from which TemRA cells were excluded. The donors were healthy, HIV-negative adults who had no recently reported acute infections or vaccinations. All donors were Caucasian adults living in Nashville, Tennessee, USA. Blood was obtained by leukapheresis, after which PBMCs were separated by Ficoll-Histopaque density gradient centrifugation and cryopreserved in liquid nitrogen vapor phase. Analytical flow cytometry was used to check the purity and quantity of each magnetically sorted T cell population. Genomic DNA was isolated from every sorted fraction and measured by UV absorbance on a Nanodrop 2000c. TCR CDR3 regions were amplified from genomic DNA by multiplex PCR using the deep immunoSEQ assay. Genomic DNA extracted from each cell subset was distributed evenly over all wells of several immunoSEQ 96-well plates, and each plate served as one replicate. For sorted subsets, each replicate PCR was loaded with approximately 0.2 ug genomic DNA, equivalent to roughly 30,000 T cell genomes. Purified libraries were quantified with a Qubit 3.0 fluorometer, sized on a Bioanalyzer 2100, and re-quantified with the KAPA Library Quantification kit. Each immunoSEQ 96-well plate was sequenced on its own single-read 150-cycle Illumina NextSeq 550 flow cell. In the paper's pipeline: Because the immunoSEQ output held only junctional sequences and lacked quality scores, the filtering could not match the filtering applied to full-length reads. Sequences were annotated with PyIR, a Python wrapper for IgBLAST v1.9, and V/J genes and CDR3 were assigned using IMGT germline references. Reads were filtered out if the reads had weak V/J assignments (E-value above 1e-6), no CDR3, stop codons, out-of-frame junctions, or ambiguous translated residues. V3J clonotypes were defined as sequences sharing the same inferred V gene, J gene, and CDR3 amino acid sequence. Percentage overlap between repertoires was computed as shared unique clonotypes divided by the size of the smaller repertoire. Richness of each repertoire was evaluated using RTK rarefaction, the Chao1 estimator, and Recon v2.1 estimates of unobserved clonotypes. Generation probabilities for all TCRbeta clonotypes obtained by the gDNA method from several donors were computed using OLGA. TCRdb holds this immuneACCESS table with in-frame rearrangements only. Some clones are missing; in checked studies, unresolved V genes explain under half, and the rest has no known cause. The V and J calls and the clone size are those of that table, but D and trimming were determined from the DNA. This sample has roughly 770,000 clones in its table, and roughly 96% of those were observed once. Approximately 0.2% of the sample is held by the ten biggest clonotypes.

This clone was observed a single time. Which antigen it targets is not known. No qualities accompany the bases; no much larger clone lies one base away. CDR1 and CDR2, per the germline V gene (reference sequence), are SEHNR and FQNEAQ. The CDR3, from cysteine to phenylalanine, totals 14 residues. Kept here is only the CDR3 DNA, which spans 42 bases and is read in frame from base 1. The V end gives up 1 base and the J end 6 bases, leaving 6 bases in the junction not matched to a gene. This clonotype was sampled from a man aged 30-40 years in good health. The chain couples TRBV7-9 to TRBJ2-7, with 7 central nucleotides matching TRBD1. The sample was naive CD8+ T cells sorted from blood. What the cell subset or site label conveys for this sample: CD45RA+CCR7+. The sequenced DNA is TGTGCCAGCAGCTTAGGAGGGACAGCAATCGAGCAGTACTTC. The resulting protein is CASSLGGTAIEQYF.